This T cell receptor (beta chain) was found in a study of CD8+ T cells in alopecia areata. Across the study: In an open-label trial, patients got 5 to 10 mg tofacitinib twice daily. Notes on the study in general: Lesional scalp, notably in alopecia totalis/universalis, had clonality above that of normal scalp. Numerous clones, expanded in lesions, remained in scalp and blood during tofacitinib.

This clone was counted between two and nine times. The antigen remains unidentified. cDNA reverse transcribed from extracted RNA served as the sequencing template. TCRdb's copy holds only in-frame clones and misses some; the assay was immunoSEQ multiplex PCR. The sample has more than 200,000 clones; 40% to 55% are singletons. This sample's treatment: oral pan-JAK inhibitor, 5-10 mg twice daily. The study team obtained lesional scalp punch biopsies and peripheral blood from alopecia areata patients. This material consisted of CD4+ T cells sorted from blood, taken at roughly week 38, from a patient treated with tofacitinib. This TCR derives from a human donor with alopecia areata.

The CDR3 sequence: CASSEGKGLGPDTEAFF. The CDR3 DNA sequence: TGTGCCAGCAGTGAAGGAAAGGGGCTGGGGCCGGACACTGAAGCTTTCTTT. The rearrangement links TRBV6-1 to TRBJ1-1, with D tentatively TRBD1 (5 bases). V lost 1 base, J lost 3 bases, and 18 bases lay in between. Looked up from germline, CDR1 is MNHNS and CDR2 is SASEGT. CDR3 length: 17 residues.